The entry that follows covers one TCR beta chain sequence. This record belongs to a study of blood T cell repertoires in COVID-19. Study in general: COVID-19 samples collected from the United States, Italy and Spain covered acute and convalescent phases. The cDNA or gDNA used as material had been derived from T cells, B-cell-depleted T cells, or PBMCs.

Patients in Seattle were enrolled during active infection, then followed longitudinally. Germline lookup yields CDR1 MGHDK and CDR2 SYGVNS. V gave up 7 bases and J gave up 7 bases, with 17 bases separating them. The CDR3 spans 14 residues. TCRdb's copy holds only in-frame clones and misses some; the assay was immunoSEQ multiplex PCR. The sample holds fewer than 200,000 clones, roughly four fifths seen once. The TCR was taken from a woman aged 70-85 years with COVID-19, enrolled during active disease. The chain couples TRBV25-1 to TRBJ2-1; tentative D call: TRBD2 (6 bases). Sequenced sample: peripheral blood. CDR3 in DNA: TGTGCCAGCACACTTAGCGGACGGGCGAATGAGCAGTTCTTC. Translated, it gives CASTLSGRANEQFF.